This is a list of T cell receptor beta chains from one sample in a study of T cell repertoires in cytomegalovirus infection. TCRdb re-derived calls from the reads in MiXCR, one entry per CDR3 protein. Among 200,000 or so distinct CDR3 sequences listed, roughly 28% were seen once. Sequenced: PBMCs. The receptors shown here come from a human donor in good health (CMV status not recorded). Some clones in this sample may be carry-over from other donors' samples. CDR3s include the opening cysteine and the closing phenylalanine or tryptophan.

CDR3	J	V
CASSLGGGNIDTQYF	TRBJ2-3	TRBV7-2
CASSQDRNSYEQYF	TRBJ2-7	TRBV7-8
CASSLGVGNYGYTF	TRBJ1-2	TRBV7-2
CASRGSPYEQYF	TRBJ2-7	TRBV6-6
CASDPGGRTEQFF	TRBJ2-1	TRBV7-2
CASSADRFYGYTF	TRBJ1-2	TRBV9
CSVEGRTPQGTQYF	TRBJ2-5	TRBV29-1
CASSPRGADYNEQFF	TRBJ2-1	TRBV7-3
CASSIQFWDTLSYEQYF	TRBJ2-7	TRBV19
CASSRRDQKAEAFF	TRBJ1-1	TRBV7-9
CASSLKSGGPTDTQYF	TRBJ2-3	TRBV5-1
CASSPVGPTEAFF	TRBJ1-1	TRBV18
CASSRPEDGYTF	TRBJ1-2	TRBV7-3
CAVWTALTRGYTF	TRBJ1-2	TRBV19
CASSPGTGPDSPLHF	TRBJ1-6	TRBV5-1
CSASGAEGEQYF	TRBJ2-7	TRBV20-1
CASILTSNQPQHF	TRBJ1-5	TRBV27
CASSYQGRFSQETQYF	TRBJ2-5	TRBV6-5
CASSIDRGRDQPQHF	TRBJ1-5	TRBV7-8
CVSTQEGTGSHEQYF	TRBJ2-7	TRBV2
CASSLEEFYTEAFF	TRBJ1-1	TRBV7-2
CASRPSGGRAFF	TRBJ1-1	TRBV14
CSAYGLAGGSTSTDTQYF	TRBJ2-3	TRBV20-1
CASSEAGPKGNTGELFF	TRBJ2-2	TRBV2
CSAPDRLEGNIQYF	TRBJ2-4	TRBV20-1
CASRPRGRLDEQYF	TRBJ2-7	TRBV6-5
CSAPSGGAKNTGELFF	TRBJ2-2	TRBV20-1
CASGPRDSSSTDTQYF	TRBJ2-3	TRBV12-5
CASRGQIYNEQFF	TRBJ2-1	TRBV6-1
CASSQGQPQHF	TRBJ1-5	TRBV2
CASSLATQGGYGYTF	TRBJ1-2	TRBV13
CAWSPQGFGDTGELFF	TRBJ2-2	TRBV30
CASIPGQLTYTEAFF	TRBJ1-1	TRBV6-1
CASSLSGVPETQYF	TRBJ2-5	TRBV12-3/TRBV12-4
CASSPGGASGTDTQYF	TRBJ2-3	TRBV12-3/TRBV12-4
CASSGGGAVNEQFF	TRBJ2-1	TRBV5-4
CASSPRTDTYEQYF	TRBJ2-7	TRBV7-4
CASSTAGPSQSEQYF	TRBJ2-7	TRBV5-1
CASSVGGLAGDQETQYF	TRBJ2-5	TRBV9